Detailed here is one T cell receptor beta chain. The trim removed 4 bases at V and 5 bases at J, leaving 4 bases unmatched. This CDR3 contains 15 residues. Germline CDR1 reads SEHNR; CDR2 reads FQNEAQ (reference sequence). These data are taken from a study of T cell changes during pregnancy in multiple sclerosis. Produced via immunoSEQ multiplex PCR; TCRdb's table is partial and in-frame only. The sample consists of around 34,000 clones, 90% of them appearing once. The source material was CD8+ T cells from peripheral blood mononuclear cells, sampled in the first trimester of pregnancy. The rearrangement uses TRBV7-9 and TRBJ2-1, with 11 bases aligning to TRBD1. The sequence came from a female donor with multiple sclerosis, enrolled in a pregnancy study. The CDR3 DNA reads as TGTGCCAGCAGCTCCGGACAGGGGGCGGACAATGAGCAGTTCTTC. Translation gives CASSSGQGADNEQFF.